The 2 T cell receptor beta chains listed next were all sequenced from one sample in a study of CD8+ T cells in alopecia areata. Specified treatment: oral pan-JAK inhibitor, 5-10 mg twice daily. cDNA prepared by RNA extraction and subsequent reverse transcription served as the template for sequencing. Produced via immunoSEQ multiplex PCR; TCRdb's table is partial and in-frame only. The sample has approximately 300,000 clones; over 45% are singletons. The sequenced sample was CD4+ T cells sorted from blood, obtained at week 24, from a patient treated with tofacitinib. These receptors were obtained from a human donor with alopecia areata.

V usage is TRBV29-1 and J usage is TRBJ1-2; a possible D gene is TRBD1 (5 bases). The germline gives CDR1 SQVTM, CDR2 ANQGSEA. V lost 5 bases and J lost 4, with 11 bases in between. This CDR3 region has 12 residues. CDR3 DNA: TGCAGCGTTTCGCGGGACGGCTATGGCTACACCTTC. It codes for CSVSRDGYGYTF.

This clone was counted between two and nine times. CDR3 amino acids: CSVGDGNTIYF. The CDR3, as DNA: TGCAGCGTCGGGGATGGAAACACCATATATTTT. The chain is built from TRBV29-1 and TRBJ1-3; D ambiguous. Germline assignment: CDR1 SQVTM and CDR2 ANQGSEA. The ends were cut back, 6 bases at V and 3 bases at J, with 6 bases in the middle. The CDR3 is 11 residues long.